This T cell receptor (beta chain) is drawn from a study of Graves' ophthalmopathy and Graves' hyperthyroidism. Study-wide context: Stable hyperthyroidism referred to disease that showed no ophthalmopathy within 18 months of follow-up.

Study-wide results and limits: For separating ophthalmopathy from stable hyperthyroidism, a 13-signature model gave 87.88% sensitivity and about 82% specificity. The model reached roughly 70% sensitivity and about 73% specificity for predicting ophthalmopathy progression. Blood samples also showed most expanded thyroid clonotypes exceeding 0.001 frequency.

CDR3 size: 13 residues. V shed 2 bases and J shed 7 bases, with 8 bases lying between them. The germline CDR1 and CDR2 sequences are WSHSY and SAAADI. Amplification of TCR beta CDR3 regions used RNA transcripts. The library came from an HTBI-primed first-round RT-PCR and a second-round multiplex PCR. MiXCR was run by TCRdb on the multiplex PCR reads, yielding one entry per CDR3 protein. The top ten clones hold 11% of a sample with some 1.1 million distinct CDR3 sequences, approximately 35% of them seen once. The count of this clonotype is one. The antigen remains unidentified. Sequenced input: peripheral blood or thyroid tissue (not recorded which). This receptor was taken from an adult man with Graves' hyperthyroidism. J is TRBJ2-2 and V is TRBV10-2; D is unresolved. The CDR3: CASSETWNGELFF. Here the CDR3 DNA reads TGCGCCAGCAGTGAGACTTGGAACGGGGAGCTGTTTTTT.